The 20 T cell receptor beta chains reported below all come from one sample, sequenced in a study of tissue T cells after allogeneic stem cell transplantation. The protocol was immunoSEQ multiplex PCR, while the TCRdb copy is restricted to in-frame clones and leaves out a portion. Of fewer than 20,000 clones in the sample, roughly two thirds are singletons; the top ten hold about 1%. Sequencing was performed on spleen. Every receptor here comes from a female BALB/c mouse in good health. This strain has MHC haplotype H2-d.

Remarks on this clone: Here the gene names and germline are mouse. Read data end 1 residue before the CDR3 end; the end is taken from the germline J gene. Other DNA variants within this sample encode the same CDR3. The chain is built from TRBV13-2 and TRBJ1-1; D call uncertain. The germline CDR1 and CDR2 sequences are NNHNN and SYGAGS (reference sequence). V lost 2 bases and J 1 base, leaving 3 bases between the germline ends. The CDR3 covers 12 residues. The sequenced CDR3 bases are TGTGCCAGCGGTGAGGGGAACACAGAAGTCTTC. It encodes CASGEGNTEVF. The CDR3, in full, reads CASGEGNTEVFF.

This clone was counted only a few times. Each gene name is a mouse one. From the germline J gene comes the end of the CDR3, since the read stops 1 residue before it. The chain links TRBV29 to TRBJ1-4; D is unresolved. Trimming cost V 5 bases and J 4 bases, with 5 bases left between them. CDR1 is MSHET, CDR2 SYDVDS, per germline. The CDR3 runs to 12 residues. CDR3 DNA (partial): TGTGCTAGCAGTACGAACAACGAAAGATTATTT. Protein sequence: CASSTNNERLF. The CDR3, in full, reads CASSTNNERLFF. Filled out from reference TRBV29 and TRBJ1-4, the complete variable domain reads DMKVTQMPRYLIKRMGENVLLECGQDMSHETMYWYRQDPGLGLQLIYISYDVDSNSEGDIPKGYRVSRKKREHFSLILDSAKTNQTSVYFCASSTNNERLFFGHGTKLSVL.

On this clone: Any gene name here is a mouse gene name. The sequenced fragment ends 1 residue before the CDR3 boundary, so the rest is inferred from the germline J gene. The V call is TRBV20, the J call TRBJ2-5; perhaps TRBD2 as D (6 bases). The germline CDR1 and CDR2 sequences are GFQATS and STVNSAI. The V end was cut by 1 base, the J end by 2 bases, with 13 bases between. This CDR3 spans 15 amino acids. The CDR3 reads CGARGLGGFQDTQYF. The covered CDR3 bases are TGTGGTGCTAGGGGCCTCGGGGGGTTCCAAGACACCCAGTAC.

Concerning this clone: Gene names denote mouse genes. The CDR3 end is not reached by the read, which stops 1 residue before it; the germline J gene fills it in. V is TRBV13-1 and J is TRBJ1-2; D is unresolved. This CDR3 has 13 residues. Germline values: CDR1 NSHNY, CDR2 SYGAGN. Trimming pared 1 base from V and 1 base from J, leaving 5 bases between. The CDR3 sequence is CASSDSVNSDYTF. The sequenced CDR3 bases are TGTGCCAGCAGTGATTCAGTAAACTCCGACTACACC.

Details on this clone: Each gene name is a mouse one. The read finishes 1 residue shy of the CDR3 end, and the germline J gene is used to complete it. The chain combines TRBV2 with TRBJ2-3, with 9 positions matching TRBD2. From germline, CDR1 is LGHNA and CDR2 YSYQKL. This CDR3 spans 16 amino acids. The V and J ends lost 0 bases and 1 base, in that order; junction bases with no gene match: 2. CDR3 bases read: TGTGCCAGCAGCCAAGAGACTGGGGGTGGTGCAGAAACGCTGTAT. It is translated as CASSQETGGGAETLY. Given in full, the CDR3 is CASSQETGGGAETLYF.

This clone was seen a few times. Germline and genes here are mouse. The DNA ends 1 residue before the CDR3 does, and the rest of the CDR3 is filled in from the germline J gene. The chain couples TRBV2 to TRBJ1-4, with D tentatively TRBD1 (5 bases). Germline values: CDR1 LGHNA, CDR2 YSYQKL. The V end lost 0 bases, the J end lost 6 bases, and 8 bases lay between the germline ends. The CDR3 runs 14 residues. The sequenced part of the CDR3 DNA is TGTGCCAGCAGCCAAGATGGCAGGGACGAAAGATTATTT. This translates into CASSQDGRDERLF. The whole CDR3 sequence reads CASSQDGRDERLFF. The full variable domain, with the rest looked up from reference TRBV2 and TRBJ1-4, is DPKIIQKPKYLVAVTGSEKILICEQYLGHNAMYWYRQSAKKPLEFMFSYSYQKLMDNQTASSRFQPQSSKKNHLDLQITALKPDDSATYFCASSQDGRDERLFFGHGTKLSVL.

As for this clone: Gene names are the mouse ones. The read falls 1 residue short of the CDR3 end, and the missing part is taken from the germline J gene. The chain employs TRBV13-3 and TRBJ1-2; 7 bases fit TRBD1. Trimming at V came to 0 bases and at J to 4 bases, leaving 9 bases not matched to a gene. CDR3 size: 16 residues. Germline assignment: CDR1 NNHDY and CDR2 SYVADS. CDR3 in amino acids: CASSDASHRGGSDYTF. The covered CDR3 bases are TGTGCCAGCAGTGATGCATCACACAGGGGAGGCTCCGACTACACC.

Regarding this clone: The junction shows a germline mismatch at one end, possibly a read error. Gene names are the mouse ones. The read finishes 1 residue shy of the CDR3 end, and the germline J gene is used to complete it. The genes are TRBV5 and TRBJ2-1, with TRBD2 identical over 11 bases. The CDR3 runs to 15 residues. Germline V lookup: CDR1 LGHNA, CDR2 YNLKQL (reference sequence). CDR3 bases read: TGTGCCAGCAGCCAAGGACTGGGGGGGTATGCTAAGCAGTTC. This encodes CASSQGLGGYAKQF. The CDR3, in full, reads CASSQGLGGYAKQFF.

This clone was picked up a small number of times. Gene names refer to mouse genes. The CDR3 goes on 1 residue after the read ends, and that part is filled in from the germline J gene. The J gene is TRBJ1-3, the V gene TRBV19; the D gene is possibly TRBD1 (5 bases). The CDR3 has 15 residues. The V and J ends lost 5 bases and 0 bases respectively, with 12 bases between them. Germline CDR1 FNHDT, CDR2 SITEND (reference sequence). The chain's CDR3 is CASSLRQISGNTLYF. Incomplete CDR3 DNA: TGTGCCAGCAGCCTTCGACAGATTTCTGGAAATACGCTCTAT.

Turning to this clone: Here the gene names and germline are mouse. The read gets to within 1 residue of the CDR3 end, and the germline J gene fills in the rest. V is TRBV13-2 and J is TRBJ2-5; D may be TRBD2 (6 bases). Germline CDR1 is NNHNN and CDR2 is SYGAGS (reference sequence). The CDR3 is 13 residues long. Trimming removed 5 bases at V and 5 bases at J, with 12 bases between. The CDR3 loop reads CASGTGFPDTQYF. The covered CDR3 bases are TGTGCCAGCGGAACTGGGTTCCCAGACACCCAGTAC.

A note on this clone: Mouse gene names and germline throughout. The CDR3 end lies 1 residue beyond the end of the read and is filled in from the germline J gene. This chain uses TRBV13-1 with TRBJ2-4, with D hard to call. The CDR3 has 13 amino acids. With 3 bases removed from V and 1 base from J, the gap between germline ends came to 6 bases. Germline V gene data show CDR1 as NSHNY and CDR2 as SYGAGN. CDR3 bases read: TGTGCCAGCAGTGGGTCGGGTCAAAACACCTTGTAC. Translating it yields CASSGSGQNTLY. The CDR3 as a whole reads CASSGSGQNTLYF.

About this clone itself: The germline and genes are mouse ones. The CDR3 extends 1 residue past the end of the read, so its final part is completed from the germline J gene. The V call is TRBV13-2, the J call TRBJ1-5; tentatively, D is TRBD1 (6 bases). CDR1 and CDR2 from the germline V gene are NNHNN and SYGAGS (reference sequence). The CDR3 extends over 14 amino acids. V lost 0 bases to trimming and J lost 4 bases, with 8 bases between them. CDR3: CASGDVGGNQAPLF. The part of the CDR3 DNA that was read is TGTGCCAGCGGTGATGTAGGGGGGAACCAGGCTCCGCTT.

This clone was seen once. The gene names given are mouse names. Sequencing ends 1 residue short of the CDR3 end; the germline J gene provides the rest. The rearrangement joins TRBV29 to TRBJ2-4; D is unresolved. The CDR3 is made up of 12 amino acids. V was trimmed by 5 bases and J by 6 bases, leaving 9 bases between them. CDR1 and CDR2 from the germline V gene are MSHET and SYDVDS. The part of the CDR3 DNA that was read is TGTGCTAGCAGTGTACAAGGGAACACCTTGTAC. This codes for CASSVQGNTLY. The entire CDR3 protein reads CASSVQGNTLYF.

As concerns this clone: Mouse gene names apply. Read data end 1 residue before the CDR3 end; the end is taken from the germline J gene. This chain uses TRBV31 with TRBJ2-3, with TRBD2 identical over 8 bases. The CDR3 spans 15 residues. The J segment lost 0 bases and the V segment lost 1 base, leaving 3 bases of the junction unmatched. The V gene's germline CDR1 is GKSSPN and CDR2 SITVG. The CDR3 reads CAWSRTGSSAETLYF. The sequenced part of the CDR3 DNA is TGTGCCTGGAGTCGGACTGGGTCTAGTGCAGAAACGCTGTAT.

Comment on this clone: The listed genes are named as in mouse. The read halts 1 residue ahead of the CDR3 end, with the missing end drawn from the germline J gene. The chain combines TRBV29 with TRBJ1-1; TRBD1 matches 8 bases. CDR3 length equals 14 residues. V lost 2 bases, J lost 1 base, and 0 bases stayed unmatched. Germline V gene lookup returns CDR1 MSHET and CDR2 SYDVDS. CDR3 in amino acids: CASSLGTGNTEVFF. The CDR3 bases that were read are TGTGCTAGCAGTTTAGGGACAGGGAACACAGAAGTCTTC.

Details on this clone: Gene names and germline match the mouse. The read ends 1 residue shy of where the CDR3 ends; the end is completed using the germline J gene. The rearrangement uses TRBV13-1 and TRBJ2-3; 11 nucleotides align to TRBD2. CDR3 length equals 16 residues. Germline V gene lookup returns CDR1 NSHNY and CDR2 SYGAGN. The J segment lost 3 bases and the V segment lost 3 bases, leaving 6 bases of the junction unmatched. The sequenced CDR3 bases are TGTGCCAGCAGTGTAGACTGGGGGGGTTCGGCAGAAACGCTGTAT. Translation: CASSVDWGGSAETLY. The full CDR3 reads CASSVDWGGSAETLYF.

This clone appeared a single time. Gene and germline names: mouse. The CDR3 end lies 1 residue beyond the end of the read and is filled in from the germline J gene. V usage is TRBV31 and J usage is TRBJ2-4, with TRBD2 identical over 8 bases. The CDR3 loop spans 16 amino acids. V was pared by 0 bases and J by 2 bases, with 7 bases of the junction left unmatched. Germline V gene lookup returns CDR1 GKSSPN and CDR2 SITVG. CDR3 in amino acids: CAWSLVPGGPQNTLYF. The sequenced part of the CDR3 DNA is TGTGCCTGGAGTCTAGTGCCTGGGGGGCCTCAAAACACCTTGTAC. The whole variable domain, remainder taken from reference TRBV31 and TRBJ2-4, is AQTIHQWPVAEIKAVGSPLSLGCTIKGKSSPNLYWYWQATGGTLQQLFYSITVGQVESVVQLNLSASRPKDDQFILSTEKLLLSHSGFYLCAWSLVPGGPQNTLYFGAGTRLSVL.

This clone was seen a few times. Gene names are mouse gene names. From the germline J gene comes the end of the CDR3, since the read stops 1 residue before it. The chain carries TRBV3 and TRBJ2-7; D not certain. Germline V gene sequence: CDR1 SNHLY, CDR2 FYNGKV (reference sequence). V was clipped by 3 bases and J by 3 bases, with 6 bases between them. CDR3 size: 12 residues. CDR3 loop: CASSFGLYEQYF. CDR3 DNA (partial): TGTGCCAGCAGCTTTGGCCTCTATGAACAGTAC.

With regard to this clone: The germline and genes are mouse ones. Read coverage stops 1 residue before the CDR3 terminus; the germline J gene supplies the remainder. The chain carries TRBV19 and TRBJ1-1, with D possibly matching TRBD1 (5 bases). The germline V and J ends were trimmed by 3 bases and 10 bases, with 7 bases remaining between them. The CDR3 consists of 10 residues. Germline assignment: CDR1 FNHDT and CDR2 SITEND (reference sequence). The sequenced CDR3 bases are TGTGCCAGCAGTAACGGGGGAGTCTTC. This sequence encodes CASSNGGVF. The CDR3, in full, reads CASSNGGVFF.

Points on this clone: Here the gene names and germline are mouse. The missing CDR3 end, 1 residue past where the read stops, is filled in from the germline J gene. The chain has TRBV5 and TRBJ2-3, with TRBD1 matching 9 bases. Germline CDR1 reads LGHNA; CDR2 reads YNLKQL (reference sequence). Trimming took 0 bases from V and 4 from J; bases not matched to a gene: 5. CDR3 size: 16 residues. The DNA read from the CDR3 is TGTGCCAGCAGCCAAGATTTTGGGACAGGGACAGAAACGCTGTAT. The encoded protein is CASSQDFGTGTETLY. The CDR3 reads in full as CASSQDFGTGTETLYF.